This entry lists 23 T cell receptor beta chains sequenced from one sample in a study of blood T cell repertoires in COVID-19 (dated by TCRdb to about 2020). Library prep was done by the immunoSEQ multiplex PCR assay. TCRdb stores this immuneACCESS table with in-frame sequences only. Part of the clones is absent; in the studies checked, under half of the shortfall reflects unresolved V genes, and no reason is known for the rest. This sample comprises approximately 230,000 clones, around nine tenths of them detected only once. Together, the top ten hold approximately 3.3% of the sample. The sample consisted of peripheral blood. The receptor source for this set is a man aged 18 to 30 with active or convalescent COVID-19.

This sequence joins TRBV30 and TRBJ2-1, with a possible D match to TRBD2 (6 bases). The germline V gene has CDR1 GTSNPN and CDR2 SVGIG (reference sequence). The CDR3 runs 13 residues. CDR3 in amino acids: CARGSGIYNEQFF. DNA for the CDR3: TGTGCACGAGGTAGCGGAATCTACAATGAGCAGTTCTTC. Based on the CDR3 plus reference TRBV30 and TRBJ2-1, the full variable domain is SQTIHQWPATLVQPVGSPLSLECTVEGTSNPNLYWYRQAAGRGLQLLFYSVGIGQISSEVPQNLSASRPQDRQFILSSKKLLLSDSGFYLCARGSGIYNEQFFGPGTRLTVL.

V gene TRBV15 combines with J gene TRBJ1-5; D ambiguous. Trimming removed 3 bases from V and 4 bases from J, with 4 bases in between. The CDR3 is made up of 12 amino acids. Germline assignment: CDR1 LNHNV and CDR2 YYDKDF (reference sequence). CDR3 protein: CATSSLNQPQHF. Here the CDR3 DNA reads TGTGCCACCAGCAGTCTAAATCAGCCCCAGCATTTT.

The chain uses TRBV7-2 and TRBJ1-2; the match to TRBD1 covers 8 bases. This CDR3 spans 13 amino acids. The V gene end was trimmed by 5 bases and the J gene end by 6 bases; junction bases not matched to a gene: 5. Germline V gene lookup returns CDR1 SGHTA and CDR2 FQGNSA. CDR3 nucleotides: TGTGCCAGCAGCCGCGGACAGGGCGATGGCTACACCTTC. Translating gives CASSRGQGDGYTF.

The CDR3 sequence is CSAQDRGIAFF. Written as DNA, the CDR3 is TGCAGTGCCCAAGACAGGGGAATTGCGTTCTTC. This chain joins TRBV20-1 and TRBJ2-1, with 8 bases that match TRBD1. V lost 6 bases, J lost 15 bases, and 10 bases stayed unmatched. CDR1 and CDR2 (germline): DFQATT, SNEGSKA (reference sequence). This CDR3 region has 11 residues.

The chain joins TRBV9 to TRBJ1-2; 8 positions agree with TRBD1. Germline CDR1 and CDR2: SGDLS and YYNGEE. With 6 bases clipped from V and 2 bases from J, the junction kept 6 bases outside the gene matches. CDR3 length: 14 residues. The DNA of the CDR3 is TGTGCCAGCAACAAGGACAGGGAGAACTATGGCTACACCTTC. Its translation is CASNKDRENYGYTF.

V is TRBV18 and J is TRBJ2-3; 13 nucleotides agree with TRBD2. V lost 4 bases to trimming and J lost 5 bases; unmatched junction nucleotides: 12. Germline loops: CDR1 KGHSH, CDR2 LQKENI. The CDR3 extends over 18 amino acids. The CDR3 nucleotides are TGTGCCAGCTCACTGAAATTACTAGCGGGGGGGCCAGGAGATACGCAGTATTTT. This codes for CASSLKLLAGGPGDTQYF.

The chain employs TRBV15 and TRBJ1-6, with 7 bases that match TRBD1. This CDR3 contains 15 residues. The junction had 8 bases not matched to a gene; V was cut back by 5 bases and J by 7 bases. The germline V gene encodes CDR1 LNHNV and CDR2 YYDKDF (reference sequence). Here the CDR3 reads CATSSSRGTNSPLHF. The CDR3 region has the DNA TGTGCCACCAGCTCCTCCAGGGGGACAAATTCACCCCTCCACTTT.

Notes on this clone: Within the sample, other DNA sequences also encode this same CDR3. The chain joins TRBV10-3 to TRBJ2-7; TRBD2 might be the D (6 bases). CDR1 and CDR2 (germline): ENHRY, SYGVKD. The CDR3 is 14 amino acids. V lost 10 bases to trimming and J lost 3 bases, with 19 bases between them. The CDR3 region is CATRRSGADYEQYF. CDR3 DNA: TGTGCCACGAGACGTTCGGGAGCCGACTACGAGCAGTACTTC.

This clone has a single count. V is TRBV5-1 and J is TRBJ1-1, with TRBD1 as a possible D gene (6 bases). The V end was cut by 4 bases, the J end by 8 bases, with 15 bases between. CDR1 is SGHRS, CDR2 YFSETQ, per germline. The CDR3 is made up of 13 amino acids. This chain's CDR3 is CASSGGGLTEAFF. CDR3 sequence (DNA): TGCGCCAGCAGCGGCGGGGGGCTCACCGAAGCTTTCTTT.

The V and J genes are TRBV12-3 or TRBV12-4 and TRBJ1-2, with 9 nucleotides matching TRBD1. V lost 6 bases, J lost 3 bases, and 2 bases stayed unmatched. There are 13 residues in the CDR3. The CDR3 sequence is CASSRDRDYGYTF. The CDR3 bases are TGTGCCAGCAGCCGGGACAGGGACTATGGCTACACCTTC.

This clone was detected a few times. V gene TRBV18 combines with J gene TRBJ1-2; tentatively, D is TRBD1 (5 bases). This CDR3 has 13 amino acids. Trimming left V 2 bases short and J 13 bases short, with 17 bases between. CDR1 and CDR2 (germline): KGHSH, LQKENI. CDR3 residues: CASSPTGVGAATF. CDR3 sequence (DNA): TGTGCCAGCTCACCAACGGGGGTGGGAGCAGCCACCTTC.

This CDR3 reads CASSWRVSELFF. The CDR3 nucleotides are TGTGCCAGCAGCTGGAGAGTTTCCGAGCTGTTTTTT. The rearrangement joins TRBV7-2 to TRBJ2-2; no clear D gene. Per the germline V gene, CDR1 is SGHTA and CDR2 is FQGNSA. The CDR3 has 12 amino acids. The germline V and J ends were trimmed by 4 bases and 11 bases, with 11 bases remaining between them.

This chain links TRBV7-2 with TRBJ2-1; 7 bases are a match to TRBD2. CDR1 and CDR2 (germline): SGHTA, FQGNSA. CDR3 size: 14 residues. Trimming cost V 7 bases and J 3 bases; bases outside gene matches: 6. The CDR3 reads CASTSSGIYNEQFF. DNA of the CDR3: TGTGCCAGCACCTCAAGCGGGATCTACAATGAGCAGTTCTTC.

V and J are TRBV19 and TRBJ2-6; D remains unclear. Germline lookup yields CDR1 LNHDA and CDR2 SQIVND (reference sequence). CDR3 length: 15 residues. The V and J ends lost 3 bases and 0 bases respectively, with 6 bases between them. CDR3: CASSISSSGANVLTF. CDR3 nucleotide sequence: TGTGCCAGTAGTATCTCTTCCTCTGGGGCCAACGTCCTGACTTTC.

This clone appeared a single time. In the same sample, other DNA sequences code for this CDR3. The chain combines TRBV9 with TRBJ1-2; D possibly corresponds to TRBD1 (6 bases). The CDR3 spans 13 residues. V was pared by 0 bases and J by 5 bases, with 8 bases between. Germline-derived CDR1 and CDR2 are SGDLS and YYNGEE. The CDR3 DNA reads TGTGCCAGCAGCGTAGAGGGACATTATGGCTACACCTTC. It translates to CASSVEGHYGYTF.

The chain couples TRBV7-3 to TRBJ2-1; D gene uncertain. The CDR3 contains 14 residues. Germline CDR1 is SGHTA and CDR2 is FQGTGA. The V gene lost 3 bases and the J gene lost 6 bases, with 12 bases spanning the gap. This CDR3 is CASSLTSGSNEQFF. In DNA, the CDR3 is TGTGCCAGCAGCTTGACCTCGGGTAGCAATGAGCAGTTCTTC.

The rearrangement joins TRBV27 to TRBJ2-2; 8 bases fit TRBD2. V dropped 5 bases and J dropped 1; count of bases not matched to a gene: 6. The CDR3 has 16 residues. Germline V CDR1 and CDR2: MNHEY, SMNVEV (reference sequence). In nucleotides, the CDR3 is TGTGCCAGCAGTCTAATACTAGCGGAGAACACCGGGGAGCTGTTTTTT. It codes for CASSLILAENTGELFF.

V gene TRBV2 combines with J gene TRBJ1-4, with D perhaps matching TRBD1 (6 bases). Germline-derived CDR1 and CDR2 are SNHLY and FYNNEI. Trimming pared 4 bases from V and 5 bases from J, leaving 20 bases between. The CDR3 runs to 17 residues. For the CDR3, the DNA is TGTGCCAGCAGTGTCAGGGGATGGGGACAAGGAAATGAAAAACTGTTTTTT. It is translated as CASSVRGWGQGNEKLFF. Full variable domain (rest looked up from reference TRBV2 and TRBJ1-4): EPEVTQTPSHQVTQMGQEVILRCVPISNHLYFYWYRQILGQKVEFLVSFYNNEISEKSEIFDDQFSVERPDGSNFTLKIRSTKLEDSAMYFCASSVRGWGQGNEKLFFGSGTQLSVL.

The CDR3 DNA follows: TGTGCCAGCAGCTTAGGACTAGCTATGCAGAGTGAGCAGTTCTTC. This sequence encodes CASSLGLAMQSEQFF. The chain links TRBV3-1 (or the pseudogene TRBV3-2) to TRBJ2-1; 8 bases match TRBD2. This CDR3 has 15 amino acids. Losses at the gene ends were 5 bases for V and 9 bases for J; bases not matched to a gene: 12. Per the germline V gene, CDR1 is LGHDT and CDR2 is YNNKEL (reference sequence).

The J gene is TRBJ1-2, the V gene TRBV5-5; 7 nucleotides match TRBD1. CDR3 length: 19 residues. V dropped 0 bases and J dropped 8; count of bases not matched to a gene: 22. The germline CDR1 and CDR2 sequences are SGHKS and YYEKEE (reference sequence). CDR3 bases: TGTGCCAGCAGCTTGGCGGTCTTTCCCCAGGGGGGCCTGGGGGGCGGCTACACCTTC. Its protein product is CASSLAVFPQGGLGGGYTF. Supplemented by reference TRBV5-5 and TRBJ1-2, the full variable domain reads DAGVTQSPTHLIKTRGQQVTLRCSPISGHKSVSWYQQVLGQGPQFIFQYYEKEERGRGNFPDRFSARQFPNYSSELNVNALLLGDSALYLCASSLAVFPQGGLGGGYTFGSGTRLTVV.

The V and J genes are TRBV6-5 and TRBJ1-2; no clear D. This CDR3 is 12 amino acids long. V lost 6 bases, J lost 4 bases, and 9 bases lay in between. Looked up from germline, CDR1 is MNHEY and CDR2 is SVGAGI. The CDR3 loop is CASRGGVYGYTF. The CDR3 coding sequence is TGTGCCAGCAGGGGTGGAGTCTATGGCTACACCTTC.

The chain combines TRBV2 with TRBJ2-1; 10 positions match TRBD2. The CDR3 contains 16 residues. Germline V lookup: CDR1 SNHLY, CDR2 FYNNEI. After removal of 3 bases from V and 6 bases from J, the junction contained 8 bases not matched to a gene. The CDR3 DNA follows: TGTGCCAGCAGTGATGCGCGGACTAGCGGAGGCAATGAGCAGTTCTTC. Translated: CASSDARTSGGNEQFF.

V gene TRBV19 combines with J gene TRBJ1-1; 10 bases match TRBD1. V lost 7 bases and J lost 3; bases outside the gene matches: 5. The CDR3 contains 14 residues. CDR1 is LNHDA and CDR2 is SQIVND in the germline V gene (reference sequence). CDR3 protein: CASIDRGRDTEAFF. The CDR3 DNA reads TGTGCCAGTATCGACAGGGGGCGCGACACTGAAGCTTTCTTT.